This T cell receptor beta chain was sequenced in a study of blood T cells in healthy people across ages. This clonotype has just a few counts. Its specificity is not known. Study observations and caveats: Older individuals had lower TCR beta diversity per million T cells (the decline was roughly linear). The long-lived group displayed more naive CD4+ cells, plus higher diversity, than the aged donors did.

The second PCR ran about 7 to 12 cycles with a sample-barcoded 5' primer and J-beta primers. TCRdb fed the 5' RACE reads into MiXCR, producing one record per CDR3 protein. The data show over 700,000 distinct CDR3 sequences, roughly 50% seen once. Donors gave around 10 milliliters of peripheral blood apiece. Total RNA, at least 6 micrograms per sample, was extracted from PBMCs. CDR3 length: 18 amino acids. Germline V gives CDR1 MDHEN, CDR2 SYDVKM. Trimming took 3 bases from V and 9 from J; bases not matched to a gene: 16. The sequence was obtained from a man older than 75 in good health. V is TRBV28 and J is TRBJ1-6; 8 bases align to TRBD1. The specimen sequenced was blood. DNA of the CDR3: TGTGCCAGCAGTTTCCCCAAGGGCAGGGGGCGCGTTAGTTCACCCCTCCACTTT. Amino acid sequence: CASSFPKGRGRVSSPLHF.